This T cell receptor (beta chain) was obtained from a study of early T cells in non-severe SARS-CoV-2 infection. Germline V CDR1 and CDR2: PRHDT, FYEKMQ (reference sequence). The germline V and J ends were trimmed by 4 bases and 7 bases, with 17 bases remaining between them. The CDR3 is 15 residues long. This clonotype was counted between two and nine times. Each single cDNA molecule received a unique molecular identifier. MiXCR, applied by TCRdb to the 5' RACE reads, yields one record per CDR3 protein. The top ten clones hold about 8% of a sample with about 42,000 distinct CDR3 sequences, 5% to 6.5% of them seen once.

The V and J genes are TRBV13 and TRBJ2-1; maybe TRBD2 (6 bases). This receptor was taken from an adult who was a healthcare worker with PCR-confirmed SARS-CoV-2 infection or an uninfected control (not recorded which). Sample: whole blood, taken at baseline. The CDR3 reads CASSSVGTWGNEQFF. The CDR3 DNA reads as TGTGCCAGCAGCTCGGTAGGGACTTGGGGGAATGAGCAGTTCTTC. The full variable domain, completed using reference TRBV13 and TRBJ2-1, is AAGVIQSPRHLIKEKRETATLKCYPIPRHDTVYWYQQGPGQDPQFLISFYEKMQSDKGSIPDRFSAQQFSDYHSELNMSSLELGDSALYFCASSSVGTWGNEQFFGPGTRLTVL.